Listed here are 13 T cell receptor beta chains from one sample, sequenced in a study of blood T cell repertoires in COVID-19. The table came from immunoSEQ multiplex PCR; TCRdb's copy has only in-frame clones and leaves some out. Counted here are approximately 300,000 clones, roughly nine tenths occurring once; the ten biggest clones make up about 2.7%. Sequences were obtained from PBMCs or T cells enriched from blood (not recorded which). The receptors originated from a young woman who had recovered from COVID-19.

This chain uses TRBV5-4 with TRBJ2-2; TRBD2 is a possible D gene (6 bases). Germline CDR1 and CDR2: SGHNT and YYREEE (reference sequence). Trimming cost V 0 bases and J 4 bases, with 13 bases left between them. The CDR3 consists of 16 residues. The CDR3 bases are TGTGCCAGCAGCTTGGAGGGCGGGGTTAGCACCGGGGAGCTGTTTTTT. Amino acid sequence: CASSLEGGVSTGELFF.

The genes are TRBV30 and TRBJ1-5; TRBD1 is a possible D gene (5 bases). This CDR3 contains 13 residues. In germline, CDR1 is GTSNPN, CDR2 SVGIG (reference sequence). V dropped 7 bases and J dropped 2 bases, with 12 bases sitting between them. CDR3 nucleotide sequence: TGTGCCTCGGCGGGGGAGGGCAATCAGCCCCAGCATTTT. It is translated as CASAGEGNQPQHF.

This chain joins TRBV6-6 and TRBJ2-2, with D tentatively TRBD2 (6 bases). Germline V lookup: CDR1 MNHNY, CDR2 SVGAGI (reference sequence). The CDR3 sequence is 13 residues long. Trimming pared 7 bases from V and 13 bases from J, leaving 19 bases between. This chain's CDR3 is CASTQSNRGGLFF. For the CDR3, the DNA is TGTGCCAGCACCCAATCCAATCGGGGAGGGCTGTTTTTT.

This clone was detected once. The chain couples TRBV9 to TRBJ1-2; D ambiguous. This CDR3 comprises 14 residues. In germline, CDR1 is SGDLS, CDR2 YYNGEE. V lost 0 bases and J lost 1, with 7 bases in between. The CDR3 DNA sequence: TGTGCCAGCAGCGTAGCTTGGAGTAACTATGGCTACACCTTC. Encoded protein: CASSVAWSNYGYTF.

The rearrangement joins TRBV28 to TRBJ2-7, with a possible D match to TRBD1 (5 bases). Germline CDR1 is MDHEN and CDR2 is SYDVKM. The length of the CDR3 is 14 residues. The CDR3 region is CATRGQGPPLGLLV. CDR3 coding DNA: TGTGCCACCCGTGGCCAGGGCCCACCTCTAGGCCTCCTAGTC.

The chain uses TRBV19 and TRBJ2-7; 7 bases match TRBD1. In germline, CDR1 is LNHDA, CDR2 SQIVND (reference sequence). V dropped 5 bases and J dropped 4; count of bases not matched to a gene: 8. CDR3 length: 14 residues. The CDR3 region has the DNA TGTGCCAGTAGTTTCCGAGACAGGGCTTACGAGCAGTACTTC. Its protein product is CASSFRDRAYEQYF.

The V and J genes are TRBV11-2 and TRBJ1-6; TRBD1 might be the D (5 bases). Germline loops: CDR1 SGHAT, CDR2 FQNNGV. V lost 8 bases, J lost 6 bases, and 17 bases lay in between. There are 15 residues in the CDR3. The DNA of the CDR3 is TGTGCCAGCCGCTACCAGGGCACCAGTAATTCACCCCTCCACTTT. As protein: CASRYQGTSNSPLHF.

This chain uses TRBV2 with TRBJ1-6, with D possibly TRBD1 on 6 matching bases. The germline gives CDR1 SNHLY, CDR2 FYNNEI. The CDR3 totals 13 residues. V was cut by 10 bases and J by 4 bases, with 11 bases left in between. The CDR3 DNA reads as TGTGCCACACAGGGTGATTATAATTCACCCCTCCACTTT. Translating gives CATQGDYNSPLHF. The variable domain in full, completed from reference TRBV2 and TRBJ1-6, reads EPEVTQTPSHQVTQMGQEVILRCVPISNHLYFYWYRQILGQKVEFLVSFYNNEISEKSEIFDDQFSVERPDGSNFTLKIRSTKLEDSAMYFCATQGDYNSPLHFGNGTRLTVT.

The chain is built from TRBV5-6 and TRBJ2-2; 9 bases agree with TRBD2. The CDR3 totals 17 residues. V shed 1 base, J shed 1 base, and the junction held 5 bases outside the gene matches. Germline CDR1 and CDR2: SGHDT and YYEEEE. CDR3 region: CASSLIAGARNTGELFF. In nucleotides, the CDR3 is TGTGCCAGCAGCTTGATAGCGGGAGCCAGGAACACCGGGGAGCTGTTTTTT.

This clone was recorded once. The J gene is TRBJ1-1, the V gene TRBV11-3, with D possibly matching TRBD1 (6 bases). Germline V lookup: CDR1 SGHNT, CDR2 YENEEA. Trimming took 7 bases from V and 4 from J, leaving 16 bases between them. This CDR3 has 14 residues. The CDR3 here is CASTLNQGFTEAFF. DNA for the CDR3: TGTGCCAGCACCCTCAACCAGGGGTTCACTGAAGCTTTCTTT. Drawing the rest from reference TRBV11-3 and TRBJ1-1, the complete variable domain is EAGVVQSPRYKIIEKKQPVAFWCNPISGHNTLYWYLQNLGQGPELLIRYENEEAVDDSQLPKDRFSAERLKGVDSTLKIQPAELGDSAVYLCASTLNQGFTEAFFGQGTRLTVV.

The chain employs TRBV19 and TRBJ1-5; 7 nucleotides line up with TRBD1. J gave up 6 bases and V 8 bases, and 10 bases lay outside the gene matches. The CDR3 loop spans 14 amino acids. Germline V lookup: CDR1 LNHDA, CDR2 SQIVND (reference sequence). CDR3 sequence reads: CASRPNTGAQPQHF. In DNA, the CDR3 is TGTGCCAGTCGTCCGAATACAGGGGCTCAGCCCCAGCATTTT.

V gene TRBV11-2 combines with J gene TRBJ2-1; 15 positions match TRBD2. The CDR3 length is 17 residues. CDR1 and CDR2 from the germline V gene are SGHAT and FQNNGV. Germline trimming cut 4 bases from V and 5 bases from J; bases unmatched to any gene: 6. The CDR3: CASSSGTSGGPNNEQFF. The CDR3 DNA follows: TGTGCCAGCAGCTCCGGGACTAGCGGGGGGCCCAACAATGAGCAGTTCTTC.

The chain has TRBV7-6 and TRBJ1-4, with D unresolved. Germline V gene lookup returns CDR1 SGHVS and CDR2 FNYEAQ. CDR3 length equals 15 residues. Trimming left V 5 bases short and J 0 bases short, with 10 bases between. The CDR3 bases are TGTGCCAGCAGCCCATACCCAGCAACTAATGAAAAACTGTTTTTT. It translates to CASSPYPATNEKLFF.